These T cell receptor beta chains were read from a single sample in a study of cytomegalovirus exposure and HLA in healthy donors. Clones were sequenced by immunoSEQ multiplex PCR, and TCRdb holds only the in-frame ones, with some missing. The profile shows 65,000 to 80,000 clones, around 73% of them singletons. Sequencing was carried out using PBMCs. The receptors here all came from a woman in her thirties or forties in good health and CMV-seropositive. CDR3s include the opening cysteine and the closing phenylalanine or tryptophan. Fields, in order: V gene, D gene, clone size, J gene, CDR3 DNA, CDR3 protein. D genes are given only for firm matches. Only some rows state a clone size, as once, few, many or a class for expanded clones.

>TRBV29-1|-|once|TRBJ2-5
TGCAGTGGAGTTACGGGAGAGACCCAGTACTTC
CSGVTGETQYF
>TRBV7-9|TRBD2|-|TRBJ2-5
TGTTCCAGCAGCTTAGGAGGGACTACTCAAGAGACCCAGTACTTC
CSSSLGGTTQETQYF
>TRBV5-4|TRBD1|-|TRBJ2-3
TGTGCCAGCAGCTGGGGACAGGGGACAGATACGCAGTATTTT
CASSWGQGTDTQYF
>TRBV7-3|-|few|TRBJ1-3
TGTGCCAGCAGCTTAAGCGAGACACCTTCTGGAAACACCATATATTTT
CASSLSETPSGNTIYF
>TRBV6-1|TRBD1|once|TRBJ1-1
TGTGCCAGCCACCTATCACAGGGGGTCTCTGAAGCTTTCTTT
CASHLSQGVSEAFF
>TRBV5-5|-|-|TRBJ1-1
TGTGCCAGCAGCTTGGAAGGGGCCCACACTGAAGCTTTCTTT
CASSLEGAHTEAFF
>TRBV5-1|-|few|TRBJ2-1
TGCGCCAGCAGCTTTGACAACTACAATGAGCAGTTCTTC
CASSFDNYNEQFF
>TRBV30|-|-|TRBJ1-4
TGTGCCTGGAGTGCTAGGCAGGGGAAAACTAATGAAAAACTGTTTTTT
CAWSARQGKTNEKLFF
>TRBV7-9|TRBD1|few|TRBJ1-5
TGTGCCAGCAGCTCTCACAGGGGGAATCAGCCCCAGCATTTT
CASSSHRGNQPQHF
>TRBV7-9|TRBD2|few|TRBJ2-3
TGTGCCAGCAGCTTGATTAGCGGGGGGGTTTCAGATACGCAGTATTTT
CASSLISGGVSDTQYF
>TRBV5-1|-|-|TRBJ1-1
TGCGCCAGCAGCTTGGGGGGCGTGAACACTGAAGCTTTCTTT
CASSLGGVNTEAFF
>TRBV7-9|-|once|TRBJ1-2
TGTGCCAGCAGCTTCCCGGAGGGATATGGCTACACCTTC
CASSFPEGYGYTF
>TRBV19|TRBD2|few|TRBJ2-3
TGTGCCAGTAGCCCTACTAGCGGGGGGCTCACAGATACGCAGTATTTT
CASSPTSGGLTDTQYF
>TRBV10-3|TRBD1|-|TRBJ1-3
TGTGCCATCAGTGAGATCGATGGACAGGGGAATTTTCGGTTT
CAISEIDGQGNFRF
>TRBV7-2|TRBD2|-|TRBJ2-1
TGTGCCAGCAGCTTAGGCCCAGCGGGGTTGAATGAGCAGTTCTTC
CASSLGPAGLNEQFF
>TRBV7-9|-|-|TRBJ2-7
TGTGCCAGCAGCTTAGTTCAAGGGGCCTCCTACGAGCAGTACTTC
CASSLVQGASYEQYF
>TRBV7-9|TRBD1|-|TRBJ1-5
TGTGCCAGCAGCACGACAGGGTCGACGAATCAGCCCCAGCATTTT
CASSTTGSTNQPQHF
>TRBV6-5|-|-|TRBJ1-1
TGTGCCAGCAGTTACTCCAGACAGGCAATGAACACTGAAGCTTTCTTT
CASSYSRQAMNTEAFF
>TRBV19|-|few|TRBJ2-3
TGTGCCAGTAGTATAGACAGGGTTACTAGCACAGATACGCAGTATTTT
CASSIDRVTSTDTQYF
>TRBV9|-|few|TRBJ1-2
TGTGCCAGCAGCGTAGTCTTAGAGGTTTATGGCTACACCTTC
CASSVVLEVYGYTF
>TRBV23-1|TRBD1|-|TRBJ2-7
TGCGCCAGCAGTCAATCTCAGGGGGTGAGGTACGAGCAGTACTTC
CASSQSQGVRYEQYF
>TRBV7-9|-|-|TRBJ1-1
TGTGCCAGCAGCTTATTCAGACAGGAGTTTCTCATGAACACTGAAGCTTTCTTT
CASSLFRQEFLMNTEAFF
>TRBV5-1|TRBD1|many|TRBJ2-7
TGTGCCAGCAGCGCCGGGACAGGTGATTACTACGAGCAGTACTTC
CASSAGTGDYYEQYF
>TRBV30|-|-|TRBJ1-1
TGTGCCTGGAGTGCCCAGACGGGCACTGAAGCTTTCTTT
CAWSAQTGTEAFF
>TRBV5-6|-|-|TRBJ1-5
TGTGTCAGCAGCCCAGGGAACAATCAGCCCCAGCATTTT
CVSSPGNNQPQHF
>TRBV7-6|-|-|TRBJ1-1
TGTGCCAGCAGCTTAGCTGGGGGCATGAACACTGAAGCTTTCTTT
CASSLAGGMNTEAFF
>TRBV6-5|TRBD2|-|TRBJ2-7
TGTGCCAGCAGGATGGGGACTAGCGGGTTCTACGAGCAGTACTTC
CASRMGTSGFYEQYF
>TRBV11-2|TRBD1|once|TRBJ1-1
TGTGCCAGCAGCGGTAACGGGACAGCTGAAGCTTTCTTT
CASSGNGTAEAFF
>TRBV5-6|-|-|TRBJ1-5
TGTGCCAGCAGCATAGGACAGACGGCCCAGCATTTT
CASSIGQTAQHF
>TRBV6-1|TRBD1|-|TRBJ2-5
TGTGCCAGCAGTGCGAGCCGGGACAGGGGTCGGGAGACCCAGTACTTC
CASSASRDRGRETQYF
>TRBV29-1|TRBD1|-|TRBJ1-5
TGCAGCGTTTCAGGGGGAGGCAATCAGCCCCAGCATTTT
CSVSGGGNQPQHF
>TRBV27|TRBD1|-|TRBJ1-6
TGTGCCAGCAGTTTAAACAGGGGGAATTCACCCCTCCACTTT
CASSLNRGNSPLHF
>TRBV5-1|TRBD1|-|TRBJ2-5
TGCGCCAGCAGCTTCTCGGACAGGGAGTGGGAGACCCAGTACTTC
CASSFSDREWETQYF
>TRBV7-2|TRBD2|-|TRBJ2-3
TGTGCCAGCAGCTTTCTAGCGGGGGGCACAGATACGCAGTATTTT
CASSFLAGGTDTQYF
>TRBV28|-|-|TRBJ1-5
TGTGCCAGCAGTTTAGTGGACTACACAGGCCAGCCCCAGCATTTT
CASSLVDYTGQPQHF
>TRBV19|-|-|TRBJ2-7
TGTGCCAGTAGTACGGAGACCTACAGGTCCCCGGCAACTTACGAGCAGTACTTC
CASSTETYRSPATYEQYF